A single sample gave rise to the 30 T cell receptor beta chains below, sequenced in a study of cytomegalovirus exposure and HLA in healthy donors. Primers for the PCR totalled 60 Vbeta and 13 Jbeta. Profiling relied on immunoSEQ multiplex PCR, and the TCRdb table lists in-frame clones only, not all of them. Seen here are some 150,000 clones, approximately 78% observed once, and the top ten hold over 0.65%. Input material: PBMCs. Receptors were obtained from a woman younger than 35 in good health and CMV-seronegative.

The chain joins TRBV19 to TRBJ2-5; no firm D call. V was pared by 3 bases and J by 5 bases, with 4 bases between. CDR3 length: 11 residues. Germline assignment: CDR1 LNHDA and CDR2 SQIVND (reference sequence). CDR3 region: CASSIQETQYF. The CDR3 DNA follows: TGTGCCAGTAGTATCCAGGAGACCCAGTACTTC.

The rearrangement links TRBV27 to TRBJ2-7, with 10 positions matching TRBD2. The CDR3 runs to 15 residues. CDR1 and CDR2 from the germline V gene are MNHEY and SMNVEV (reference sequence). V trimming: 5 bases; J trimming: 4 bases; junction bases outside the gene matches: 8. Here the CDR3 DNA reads TGTGCCAGCAGTCCAACAGCGGGAGGGCCGTACGAGCAGTACTTC. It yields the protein CASSPTAGGPYEQYF.

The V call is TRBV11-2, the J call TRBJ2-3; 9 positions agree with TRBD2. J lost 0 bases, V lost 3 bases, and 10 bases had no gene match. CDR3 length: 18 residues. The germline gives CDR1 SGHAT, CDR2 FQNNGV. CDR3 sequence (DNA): TGTGCCAGCAGCTTGTTGCTAGCGGGACCCCCTAGCACAGATACGCAGTATTTT. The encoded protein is CASSLLLAGPPSTDTQYF.

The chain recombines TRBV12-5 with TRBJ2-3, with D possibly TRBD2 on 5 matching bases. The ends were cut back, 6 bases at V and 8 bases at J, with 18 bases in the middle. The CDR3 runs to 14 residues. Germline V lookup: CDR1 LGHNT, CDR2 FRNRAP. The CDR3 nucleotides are TGTGCTAGTGGAACCGGAAAGGCGGGTGGTACGCAGTATTTT. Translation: CASGTGKAGGTQYF.

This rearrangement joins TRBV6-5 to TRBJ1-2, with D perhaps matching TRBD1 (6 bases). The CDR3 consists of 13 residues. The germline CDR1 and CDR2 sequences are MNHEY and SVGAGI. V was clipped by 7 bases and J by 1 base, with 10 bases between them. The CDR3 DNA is TGTGCCAGCACAAGCAGGGGTAACTATGGCTACACCTTC. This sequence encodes CASTSRGNYGYTF.

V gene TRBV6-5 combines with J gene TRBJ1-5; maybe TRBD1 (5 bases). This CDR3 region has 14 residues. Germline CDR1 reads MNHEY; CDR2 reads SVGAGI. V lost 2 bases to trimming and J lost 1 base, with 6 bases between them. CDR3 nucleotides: TGTGCCAGCAGTTACGGGGGGAGCAATCAGCCCCAGCATTTT. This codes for CASSYGGSNQPQHF.

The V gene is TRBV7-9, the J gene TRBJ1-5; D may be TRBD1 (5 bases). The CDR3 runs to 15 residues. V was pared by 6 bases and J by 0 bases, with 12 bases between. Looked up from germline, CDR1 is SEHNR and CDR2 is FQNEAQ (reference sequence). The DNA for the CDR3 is TGTGCCAGCAGTTACGGGGGAAATAGCAATCAGCCCCAGCATTTT. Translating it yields CASSYGGNSNQPQHF. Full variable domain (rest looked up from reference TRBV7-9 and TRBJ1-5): DTGVSQNPRHKITKRGQNVTFRCDPISEHNRLYWYRQTLGQGPEFLTYFQNEAQLEKSRLLSDRFSAERPKGSFSTLEIQRTEQGDSAMYLCASSYGGNSNQPQHFGDGTRLSIL.

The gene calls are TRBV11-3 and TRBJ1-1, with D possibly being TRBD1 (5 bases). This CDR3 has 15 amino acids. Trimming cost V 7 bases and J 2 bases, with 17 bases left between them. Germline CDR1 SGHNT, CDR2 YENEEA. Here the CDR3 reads CASTPNGAGNTEAFF. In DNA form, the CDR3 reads TGTGCCAGCACCCCTAATGGGGCGGGAAACACTGAAGCTTTCTTT.

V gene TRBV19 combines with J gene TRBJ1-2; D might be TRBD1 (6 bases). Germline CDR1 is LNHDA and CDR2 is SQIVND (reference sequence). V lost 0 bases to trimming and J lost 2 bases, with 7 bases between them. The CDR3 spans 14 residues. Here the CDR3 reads CASSIDQGNYGYTF. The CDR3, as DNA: TGTGCCAGTAGTATAGATCAGGGGAACTATGGCTACACCTTC.

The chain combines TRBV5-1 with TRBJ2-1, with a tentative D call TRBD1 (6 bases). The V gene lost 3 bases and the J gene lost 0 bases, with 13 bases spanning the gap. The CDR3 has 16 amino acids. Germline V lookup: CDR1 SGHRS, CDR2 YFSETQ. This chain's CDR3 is CASSSSGQYSYNEQFF. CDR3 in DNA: TGCGCCAGCAGCTCCTCTGGACAGTACTCCTACAATGAGCAGTTCTTC.

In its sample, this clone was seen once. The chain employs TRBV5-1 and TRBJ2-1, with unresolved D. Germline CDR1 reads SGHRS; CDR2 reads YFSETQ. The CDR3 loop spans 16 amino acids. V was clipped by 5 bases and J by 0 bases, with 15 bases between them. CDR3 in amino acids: CASSMWLSYSYNEQFF. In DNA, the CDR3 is TGCGCCAGCAGTATGTGGTTAAGCTACTCCTACAATGAGCAGTTCTTC.

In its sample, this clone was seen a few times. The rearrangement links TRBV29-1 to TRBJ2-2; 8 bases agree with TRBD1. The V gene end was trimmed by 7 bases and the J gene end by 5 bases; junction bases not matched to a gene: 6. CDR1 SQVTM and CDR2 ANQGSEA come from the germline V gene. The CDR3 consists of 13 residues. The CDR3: CSANTGGTGELFF. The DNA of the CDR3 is TGCAGCGCAAACACAGGGGGAACCGGGGAGCTGTTTTTT.

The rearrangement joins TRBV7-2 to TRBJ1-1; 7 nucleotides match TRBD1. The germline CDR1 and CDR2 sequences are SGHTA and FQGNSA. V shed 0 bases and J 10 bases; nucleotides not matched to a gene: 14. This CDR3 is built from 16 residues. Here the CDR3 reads CASSLAHPARGYGAFF. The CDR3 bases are TGTGCCAGCAGCTTAGCGCACCCCGCCAGGGGGTACGGAGCTTTCTTT.

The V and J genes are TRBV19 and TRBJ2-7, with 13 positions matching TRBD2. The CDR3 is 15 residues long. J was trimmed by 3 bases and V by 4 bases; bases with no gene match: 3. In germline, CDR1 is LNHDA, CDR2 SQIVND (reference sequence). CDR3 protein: CASSTGLAGVYEQYF. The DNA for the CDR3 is TGTGCCAGTAGTACCGGACTAGCGGGAGTCTACGAGCAGTACTTC.

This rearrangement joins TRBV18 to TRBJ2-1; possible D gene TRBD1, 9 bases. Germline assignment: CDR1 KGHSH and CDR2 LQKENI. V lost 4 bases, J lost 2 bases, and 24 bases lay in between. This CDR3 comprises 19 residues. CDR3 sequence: CASSLGQGSISGAYNEQFF. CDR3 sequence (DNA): TGTGCCAGCTCACTAGGACAGGGGAGTATTAGCGGGGCCTACAATGAGCAGTTCTTC.

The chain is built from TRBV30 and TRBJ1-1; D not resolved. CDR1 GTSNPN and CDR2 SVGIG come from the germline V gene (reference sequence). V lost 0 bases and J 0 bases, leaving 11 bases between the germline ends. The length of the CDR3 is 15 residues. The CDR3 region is CAWSVPQYMNTEAFF. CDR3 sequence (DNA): TGTGCCTGGAGTGTACCCCAGTACATGAACACTGAAGCTTTCTTT. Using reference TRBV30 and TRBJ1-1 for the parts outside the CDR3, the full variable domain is SQTIHQWPATLVQPVGSPLSLECTVEGTSNPNLYWYRQAAGRGLQLLFYSVGIGQISSEVPQNLSASRPQDRQFILSSKKLLLSDSGFYLCAWSVPQYMNTEAFFGQGTRLTVV.

This CDR3 reads CASSLRRAGAYNEQFF. The CDR3 DNA is TGTGCCAGCAGCTTAAGGCGAGCGGGAGCGTACAATGAGCAGTTCTTC. This chain links TRBV7-3 with TRBJ2-1; 8 nucleotides line up with TRBD2. Germline CDR1 is SGHTA and CDR2 is FQGTGA. The CDR3 runs 16 residues. The V and J ends lost 1 base and 4 bases, in that order; junction bases with no gene match: 6.

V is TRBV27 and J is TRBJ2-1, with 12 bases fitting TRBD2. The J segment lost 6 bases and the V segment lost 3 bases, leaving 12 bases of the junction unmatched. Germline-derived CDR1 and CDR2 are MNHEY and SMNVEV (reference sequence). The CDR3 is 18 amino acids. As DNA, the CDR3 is TGTGCCAGCAGTTTTCGGACTAGCGGGACGGGAGGCTTCAATGAGCAGTTCTTC. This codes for CASSFRTSGTGGFNEQFF.

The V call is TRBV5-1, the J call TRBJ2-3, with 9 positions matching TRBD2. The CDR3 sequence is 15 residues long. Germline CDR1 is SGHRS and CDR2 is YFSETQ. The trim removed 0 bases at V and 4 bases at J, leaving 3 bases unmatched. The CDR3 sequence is CASSLGGRAADTQYF. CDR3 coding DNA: TGCGCCAGCAGCTTGGGCGGGAGGGCTGCAGATACGCAGTATTTT.

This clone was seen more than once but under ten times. CDR3 region: CASSPKGQGADTQYF. CDR3 nucleotide sequence: TGTGCCAGCAGCCCAAAAGGACAGGGGGCAGATACGCAGTATTTT. The V gene is TRBV7-9, the J gene TRBJ2-3; TRBD1 matches 10 bases. CDR1 and CDR2 (germline): SEHNR, FQNEAQ (reference sequence). Losses at the gene ends were 5 bases for V and 4 bases for J; bases not matched to a gene: 6. CDR3 length: 15 amino acids.

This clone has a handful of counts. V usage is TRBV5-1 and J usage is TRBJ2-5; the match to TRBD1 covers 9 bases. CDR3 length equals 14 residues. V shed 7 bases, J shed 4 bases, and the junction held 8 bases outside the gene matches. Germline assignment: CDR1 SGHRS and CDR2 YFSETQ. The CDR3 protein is CASSPRTGAETQYF. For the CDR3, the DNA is TGCGCCAGCTCACCCCGGACAGGGGCAGAGACCCAGTACTTC.

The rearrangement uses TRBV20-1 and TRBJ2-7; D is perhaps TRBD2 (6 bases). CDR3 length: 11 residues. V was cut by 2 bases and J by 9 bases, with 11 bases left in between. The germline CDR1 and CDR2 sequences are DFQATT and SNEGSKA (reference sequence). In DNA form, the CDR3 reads TGCAGTGCTAGATCTCAGGGAGGGCAGTACTTC. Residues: CSARSQGGQYF.

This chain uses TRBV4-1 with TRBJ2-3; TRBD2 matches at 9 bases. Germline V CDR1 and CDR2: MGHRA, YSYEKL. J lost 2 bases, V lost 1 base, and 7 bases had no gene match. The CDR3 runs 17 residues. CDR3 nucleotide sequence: TGCGCCAGCAGCCAAGGCGCCAGCGGGAGGCCCACAGATACGCAGTATTTT. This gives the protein CASSQGASGRPTDTQYF.

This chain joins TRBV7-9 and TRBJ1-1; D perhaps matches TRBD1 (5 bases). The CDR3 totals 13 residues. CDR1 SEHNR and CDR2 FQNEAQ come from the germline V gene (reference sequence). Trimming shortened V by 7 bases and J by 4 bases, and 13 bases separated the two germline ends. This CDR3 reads CASTIRGITEAFF. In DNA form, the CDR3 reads TGTGCCAGCACCATAAGGGGCATCACTGAAGCTTTCTTT.

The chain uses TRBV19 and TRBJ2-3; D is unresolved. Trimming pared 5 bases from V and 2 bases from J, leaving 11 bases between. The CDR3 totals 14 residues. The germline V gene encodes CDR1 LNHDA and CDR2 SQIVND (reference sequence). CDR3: CASSFQAVTDTQYF. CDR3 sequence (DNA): TGTGCCAGTAGTTTTCAGGCAGTCACAGATACGCAGTATTTT.

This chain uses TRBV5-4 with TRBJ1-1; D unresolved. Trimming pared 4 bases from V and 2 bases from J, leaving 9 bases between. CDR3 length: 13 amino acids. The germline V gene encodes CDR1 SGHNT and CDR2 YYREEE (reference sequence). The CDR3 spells CASSPFPNTEAFF. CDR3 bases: TGTGCCAGCAGCCCTTTCCCCAACACTGAAGCTTTCTTT.

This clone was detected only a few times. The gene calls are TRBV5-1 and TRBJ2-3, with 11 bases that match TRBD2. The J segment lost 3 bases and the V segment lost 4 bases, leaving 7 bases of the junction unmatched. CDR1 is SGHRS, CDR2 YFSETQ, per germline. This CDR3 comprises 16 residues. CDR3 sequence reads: CASSLGLAVATDTQYF. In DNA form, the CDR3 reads TGCGCCAGCAGCCTGGGACTAGCGGTCGCGACAGATACGCAGTATTTT.

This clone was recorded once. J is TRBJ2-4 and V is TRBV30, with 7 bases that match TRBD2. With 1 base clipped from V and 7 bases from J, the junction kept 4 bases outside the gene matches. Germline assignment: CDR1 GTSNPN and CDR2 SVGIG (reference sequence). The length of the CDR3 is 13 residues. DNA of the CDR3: TGTGCCTGGAGTGCCGAGGGAGGGAACATTCAGTACTTC. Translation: CAWSAEGGNIQYF.

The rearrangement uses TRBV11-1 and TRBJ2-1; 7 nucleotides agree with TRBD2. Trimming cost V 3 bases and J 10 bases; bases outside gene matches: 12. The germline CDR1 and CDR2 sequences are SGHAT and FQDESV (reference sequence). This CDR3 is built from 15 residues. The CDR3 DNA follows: TGTGCCAGCAGCTTTATTGGTCGGGAGGAAAAGGAGCAGTTCTTC. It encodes CASSFIGREEKEQFF.

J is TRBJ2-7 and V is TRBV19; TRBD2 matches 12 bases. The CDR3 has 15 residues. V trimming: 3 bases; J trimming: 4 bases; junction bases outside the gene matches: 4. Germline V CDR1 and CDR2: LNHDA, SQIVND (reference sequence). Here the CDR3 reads CASSIGTSGPYEQYF. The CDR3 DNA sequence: TGTGCCAGTAGTATTGGGACTAGCGGGCCGTACGAGCAGTACTTC.